Each of the 19 T cell receptor beta chains below was sequenced from the same sample in a study of regulatory T cells in long-lasting Graves disease. This sample's time point: persistent/refractory GD, antithyroid drugs over 5 years with positive TRAb. The TCR library used RNA extracted from PBMCs. Library construction for TCR beta used iRepertoire HTBI primers and Arm-PCR of CDR3 regions. TCRdb called the multiplex PCR reads again in MiXCR, with one record for every CDR3 protein. This table has approximately 380,000 distinct CDR3 sequences, roughly 20% appearing once. The specimen was peripheral blood mononuclear cells (PBMCs), collected when the disease was refractory, from a patient treated with antithyroid drugs. Receptors originate from a female donor with Graves disease.

This clonotype came up many times. The chain uses TRBV20-1 and TRBJ1-5; no firm D call. Germline V lookup: CDR1 DFQATT, CDR2 SNEGSKA (reference sequence). Trimming removed 1 base from V and 0 bases from J, with 7 bases in between. This CDR3 contains 14 residues. The CDR3 DNA follows: TGCAGTGCTAGAGGGCCTGCTAGCAATCAGCCCCAGCATTTT. Translation: CSARGPASNQPQHF.

This chain joins TRBV7-2 and TRBJ1-6, with D possibly matching TRBD1 (5 bases). Trimming stripped 3 bases from V and 15 bases from J, with 21 bases between. The CDR3 covers 15 residues. Germline CDR1 reads SGHTA; CDR2 reads FQGNSA. Here the CDR3 reads CASSFAGTENIHLHF. CDR3 DNA: TGTGCCAGCAGCTTCGCCGGGACGGAGAATATTCACCTCCACTTT.

This clonotype was recorded many times. The chain has TRBV7-2 and TRBJ2-7; TRBD2 matches 8 bases. V lost 5 bases to trimming and J lost 6 bases; unmatched junction nucleotides: 9. The germline gives CDR1 SGHTA, CDR2 FQGNSA. The CDR3 consists of 14 residues. In DNA form, the CDR3 reads TGTGCCAGCAGCAGCTACGGGACTAGAGTCGAGCAGTACTTC. Protein sequence: CASSSYGTRVEQYF.

The chain is built from TRBV7-2 and TRBJ2-1; 9 bases are shared with TRBD1. The CDR3 runs to 17 residues. Losses at the gene ends were 1 base for V and 4 bases for J; bases not matched to a gene: 8. Per germline, CDR1 SGHTA and CDR2 FQGNSA. The CDR3 DNA reads as TGTGCCAGCAGCTTAGTAGAACAGGGGGCGCCGTACAATGAGCAGTTCTTC. This sequence encodes CASSLVEQGAPYNEQFF. Filled out from reference TRBV7-2 and TRBJ2-1, the complete variable domain reads GAGVSQSPSNKVTEKGKDVELRCDPISGHTALYWYRQSLGQGLEFLIYFQGNSAPDKSGLPSDRFSAERTGGSVSTLTIQRTQQEDSAVYLCASSLVEQGAPYNEQFFGPGTRLTVL.

This clonotype showed up just a few times. J is TRBJ1-1 and V is TRBV15; D perhaps matches TRBD1 (6 bases). Germline CDR1 LNHNV, CDR2 YYDKDF (reference sequence). CDR3 length equals 15 residues. V dropped 1 base and J dropped 1 base, with 10 bases sitting between them. The CDR3 sequence: CATSRAVTGNTEAFF. CDR3 nucleotides: TGTGCCACCAGCAGAGCCGTGACAGGGAACACTGAAGCTTTCTTT.

This clonotype occurred many times. This chain uses TRBV27 with TRBJ2-5; 7 nucleotides line up with TRBD2. Trimming removed 5 bases from V and 6 bases from J; junction bases left unmatched: 6. There are 13 residues in the CDR3. Germline CDR1 MNHEY, CDR2 SMNVEV (reference sequence). The CDR3, as DNA: TGTGCCAGCAGTGCCGGGACTACGAAGACCCAGTACTTC. Its protein product is CASSAGTTKTQYF.

The table lists this clonotype with a few counts. The chain uses TRBV28 and TRBJ2-6; perhaps TRBD2 as D (5 bases). Per germline, CDR1 MDHEN and CDR2 SYDVKM. Trimming took off 6 bases at V and 1 base at J, with 13 bases between the two ends. There are 16 residues in the CDR3. Written as DNA, the CDR3 is TGTGCCAGCAGCCTGGACTTAAAATCTGGGGCCAACGTCCTGACTTTC. It encodes CASSLDLKSGANVLTF.

About this clonotype: Relative to the germline gene, one junction end is altered; a read error may explain this. The chain recombines TRBV2 with TRBJ2-3; 10 nucleotides align to TRBD2. This CDR3 has 16 amino acids. In germline, CDR1 is SNHLY, CDR2 FYNNEI. CDR3 coding DNA: TGTGCCAGCAGTATTCGACTAGCGGGCAGCACAGGTACGCAGTATTTT. It is translated as CASSIRLAGSTGTQYF.

The chain links TRBV7-9 to TRBJ2-7, with D unclear. The CDR3 runs to 13 residues. Deletions cut 3 bases from V and 6 bases from J, with 12 bases between. Germline CDR1 reads SEHNR; CDR2 reads FQNEAQ (reference sequence). CDR3 bases: TGTGCCAGCAGCTTCGTCGGCAGAGGCGAGCAGTACTTC. This encodes CASSFVGRGEQYF. Combining the CDR3 with reference TRBV7-9 and TRBJ2-7 gives the whole variable domain DTGVSQNPRHKITKRGQNVTFRCDPISEHNRLYWYRQTLGQGPEFLTYFQNEAQLEKSRLLSDRFSAERPKGSFSTLEIQRTEQGDSAMYLCASSFVGRGEQYFGPGTRLTVT.

This sequence joins TRBV7-2 and TRBJ2-1, with 9 positions matching TRBD1. This CDR3 has 16 residues. V lost 4 bases, J lost 4 bases, and 8 bases stayed unmatched. The germline V gene has CDR1 SGHTA and CDR2 FQGNSA. CDR3 sequence (DNA): TGTGCCAGCAGCTCAAAGGGGGGGACAGGGTACAATGAGCAGTTCTTC. This translates into CASSSKGGTGYNEQFF. The full variable domain, in which reference TRBV7-2 and TRBJ2-1 provide the parts outside the CDR3, is GAGVSQSPSNKVTEKGKDVELRCDPISGHTALYWYRQSLGQGLEFLIYFQGNSAPDKSGLPSDRFSAERTGGSVSTLTIQRTQQEDSAVYLCASSSKGGTGYNEQFFGPGTRLTVL.

This chain connects TRBV7-2 to TRBJ1-2; TRBD1 might be the D (5 bases). The germline CDR1 and CDR2 sequences are SGHTA and FQGNSA. The V gene lost 5 bases and the J gene lost 3 bases, with 16 bases spanning the gap. The CDR3 sequence is 15 residues long. This CDR3 is CASSATGDRDYGYTF. The CDR3 coding sequence is TGTGCCAGCAGCGCCACGGGGGATAGGGACTATGGCTACACCTTC.

The chain links TRBV10-3 to TRBJ2-7; D is perhaps TRBD2 (5 bases). In germline, CDR1 is ENHRY, CDR2 SYGVKD. The CDR3 is 14 amino acids. V lost 8 bases, J lost 2 bases, and 16 bases lay in between. The CDR3 spells CAISDSGRAYEQYF. The CDR3 DNA is TGTGCCATCTCGGACTCCGGACGCGCCTACGAGCAGTACTTC.

CDR3 loop: CASTLPASRETQYF. The CDR3, as DNA: TGTGCCAGCACCCTCCCGGCTAGCAGGGAGACCCAGTACTTC. The chain recombines TRBV13 with TRBJ2-5; D is possibly TRBD2 (5 bases). Trimming took off 7 bases at V and 5 bases at J, with 17 bases between the two ends. CDR3 length equals 14 residues. Germline V gives CDR1 PRHDT, CDR2 FYEKMQ (reference sequence).

Regarding this clonotype: A much larger clone is a single base away; this may be a read error. The conserved final phenylalanine or tryptophan is absent from the CDR3, which likely points to a read error. This chain uses TRBV27 with TRBJ1-2; D remains ambiguous. Germline V lookup: CDR1 MNHEY, CDR2 SMNVEV (reference sequence). The CDR3 is 12 residues long. Trimming took off 5 bases at V and 7 bases at J, with 11 bases between the two ends. For the CDR3, the DNA is TGTGCCAGCAGTAGCACAGCCGGTGGCTACACCTCC. Translation gives CASSSTAGGYTS.

This clonotype was recorded at least ten times. CDR3 DNA sequence: TGTGCCAGCAGCCCGACACGATCACCGGAAAAACTGTTTTTT. This sequence encodes CASSPTRSPEKLFF. The chain couples TRBV7-9 to TRBJ1-4; D unresolved. Trimming pared 5 bases from V and 8 bases from J, leaving 15 bases between. CDR3 length: 14 amino acids. In germline, CDR1 is SEHNR, CDR2 FQNEAQ (reference sequence). The full variable domain, in which reference TRBV7-9 and TRBJ1-4 provide the parts outside the CDR3, is DTGVSQNPRHKITKRGQNVTFRCDPISEHNRLYWYRQTLGQGPEFLTYFQNEAQLEKSRLLSDRFSAERPKGSFSTLEIQRTEQGDSAMYLCASSPTRSPEKLFFGSGTQLSVL.

The chain is built from TRBV19 and TRBJ2-7; the match to TRBD2 covers 12 bases. The ends lost 5 bases at V and 6 bases at J; junction bases unmatched: 8. The V gene's germline CDR1 is LNHDA and CDR2 SQIVND (reference sequence). The CDR3 is made up of 15 amino acids. This chain's CDR3 is CASSGTSGPASEQYF. DNA of the CDR3: TGTGCCAGTAGTGGGACTAGCGGGCCCGCCAGCGAGCAGTACTTC.

This clonotype has at least ten counts. The chain combines TRBV12-3 or TRBV12-4 with TRBJ2-3; weak D call: TRBD2 (6 bases). Trimming removed 1 base at V and 1 base at J, with 18 bases between. This CDR3 contains 18 residues. For the CDR3, the DNA is TGTGCCAGCAGTTTAGTTCCCGCGGGGAGCGGACGCACAGATACGCAGTATTTT. Translated: CASSLVPAGSGRTDTQYF.

V gene TRBV20-1 combines with J gene TRBJ2-7; D may match TRBD1 or TRBD2 (7 bases each). The CDR3 is made up of 16 amino acids. Trimming pared 4 bases from V and 2 bases from J, leaving 21 bases between. Germline CDR1 DFQATT, CDR2 SNEGSKA (reference sequence). The CDR3 protein is CSATGTVVGRPYEQYF. In nucleotides, the CDR3 is TGCAGTGCTACCGGGACAGTCGTCGGGAGGCCCTACGAGCAGTACTTC.

The chain uses TRBV14 and TRBJ2-7; D is ambiguous. CDR3 length: 16 amino acids. Germline V gene data show CDR1 as SGHDN and CDR2 as FVKESK. Between the trimmed V and J ends, which lost 4 bases and 0 bases, there was a span of 16 bases. The CDR3 sequence is CASSPHTYTHSYEQYF. CDR3 nucleotides: TGTGCCAGCAGCCCACATACATACACCCACTCCTACGAGCAGTACTTC.